Below are 26 T cell receptor beta chains sequenced from a single sample in a study of blood T cell repertoires in COVID-19 (TCRdb year 2020). The library came from the immunoSEQ multiplex PCR assay. TCRdb took over this immuneACCESS table, retaining in-frame rearrangements with V and J assigned. Such tables are incomplete; in checked studies, under half of the missing clones stem from an unresolved V gene, and the remainder is unexplained. A total of 200,000 to 250,000 clones appear in this sample, roughly 90% of them only once. About 5% of the sample rests with the top ten. The sequenced sample consisted of peripheral blood. Source of these receptors: a woman in her thirties or forties with acute or convalescent COVID-19.

The V gene is TRBV28, the J gene TRBJ2-7; no firm D call. Germline V gene lookup returns CDR1 MDHEN and CDR2 SYDVKM. Trimming cost V 4 bases and J 0 bases, with 4 bases left between them. CDR3 length: 12 amino acids. The CDR3 region is CASSYSSYEQYV. DNA of the CDR3: TGTGCCAGCAGTTATAGCTCCTACGAGCAGTACGTC.

V is TRBV28 and J is TRBJ1-5; 8 nucleotides agree with TRBD1. After removal of 4 bases from V and 4 bases from J, the junction contained 15 bases not matched to a gene. The CDR3 consists of 18 residues. The germline V gene encodes CDR1 MDHEN and CDR2 SYDVKM. CDR3 coding DNA: TGTGCCAGCAGTTCAACTGACAGGGGCCGCTCGCTAAATCAGCCCCAGCATTTT. It yields the protein CASSSTDRGRSLNQPQHF. Supplemented by reference TRBV28 and TRBJ1-5, the full variable domain reads DVKVTQSSRYLVKRTGEKVFLECVQDMDHENMFWYRQDPGLGLRLIYFSYDVKMKEKGDIPEGYSVSREKKERFSLILESASTNQTSMYLCASSSTDRGRSLNQPQHFGDGTRLSIL.

V is TRBV4-2 and J is TRBJ1-6; tentative D call: TRBD1 (6 bases). CDR3 size: 17 residues. Germline V gene sequence: CDR1 LGHNA, CDR2 YNFKEQ. The V end lost 3 bases, the J end lost 7 bases, and 19 bases lay between the germline ends. CDR3 in DNA: TGTGCCAGCAGCCAGAAAGCCCTACAGGGATACAATTCACCCCTCCACTTT. Amino acid sequence: CASSQKALQGYNSPLHF.

V and J are TRBV14 and TRBJ2-2, with 9 bases identical to TRBD2. The CDR3 extends over 15 amino acids. Germline V gives CDR1 SGHDN, CDR2 FVKESK. J gave up 9 bases and V 4 bases, and 9 bases lay outside the gene matches. The DNA for the CDR3 is TGTGCCAGCAGCCGGTCGCGGGGGGGAGGCCGGGAGCTGTTTTTT. It translates to CASSRSRGGGRELFF.

J is TRBJ2-1 and V is TRBV11-3; 9 bases agree with TRBD2. Germline V gene data show CDR1 as SGHNT and CDR2 as YENEEA. The CDR3 consists of 16 residues. Losses at the gene ends were 0 bases for V and 7 bases for J; bases not matched to a gene: 7. CDR3 DNA: TGTGCCAGCAGCTTAGATGGCGGGGGGGCCAGAAATGAGCAGTTCTTC. Protein product: CASSLDGGGARNEQFF.

The chain employs TRBV4-1 and TRBJ1-1, with TRBD1 as a possible D gene (5 bases). Germline V gene sequence: CDR1 MGHRA, CDR2 YSYEKL. The V and J ends lost 4 bases and 2 bases respectively, with 8 bases between them. This CDR3 contains 13 residues. The CDR3 here is CASSRDRNTEAFF. DNA of the CDR3: TGCGCCAGCAGCCGAGACAGAAACACTGAAGCTTTCTTT.

The sample holds a few counts of this clone. The chain recombines TRBV5-1 with TRBJ1-2, with 9 bases identical to TRBD1. V shed 4 bases, J shed 4 bases, and the junction held 5 bases outside the gene matches. Germline CDR1 and CDR2: SGHRS and YFSETQ. CDR3 length equals 14 residues. DNA of the CDR3: TGCGCCAGCAGCATAATGACAGGGGGCTATGGCTACACCTTC. This gives the protein CASSIMTGGYGYTF.

This clone was recorded once. This chain joins TRBV27 and TRBJ1-2; D is uncertain. Trimming pared 3 bases from V and 2 bases from J, leaving 7 bases between. In germline, CDR1 is MNHEY, CDR2 SMNVEV (reference sequence). The CDR3 contains 13 residues. This CDR3 reads CASSFRGNYGYTF. For the CDR3, the DNA is TGTGCCAGCAGTTTCCGCGGGAACTATGGCTACACCTTC.

The chain employs TRBV5-1 and TRBJ1-3; D is undetermined. Germline CDR1 SGHRS, CDR2 YFSETQ. The CDR3 covers 17 residues. V shed 1 base and J shed 4 bases, with 18 bases lying between them. CDR3 in DNA: TGCGCCAGCAGCTTGAGTCCCGCCGCCCTCGCGGGAAACACCATATATTTT. It translates to CASSLSPAALAGNTIYF.

The chain recombines TRBV28 with TRBJ1-6, with a possible D match to TRBD1 (6 bases). The germline V gene encodes CDR1 MDHEN and CDR2 SYDVKM. The CDR3 has 15 residues. V was pared by 2 bases and J by 9 bases, with 14 bases between. This CDR3 is CASSLGQGLTSPLHF. The CDR3, as DNA: TGTGCCAGCAGTTTAGGGCAGGGGTTGACTTCACCCCTCCACTTT.

The V call is TRBV12-5, the J call TRBJ1-1, with D possibly TRBD1 on 6 matching bases. V was shortened by 2 bases and J by 4 bases, with 17 bases between the two germline ends. The length of the CDR3 is 16 residues. CDR1 is LGHNT and CDR2 is FRNRAP in the germline V gene. The CDR3 DNA is TGTGCTAGTGGTTTGCAACTGGGGGGGGCGTCCACTGAAGCTTTCTTT. Translation gives CASGLQLGGASTEAFF. The whole variable domain, remainder taken from reference TRBV12-5 and TRBJ1-1, is DARVTQTPRHKVTEMGQEVTMRCQPILGHNTVFWYRQTMMQGLELLAYFRNRAPLDDSGMPKDRFSAEMPDATLATLKIQPSEPRDSAVYFCASGLQLGGASTEAFFGQGTRLTVV.

This chain connects TRBV7-2 to TRBJ1-4, with 8 bases identical to TRBD1. Germline lookup yields CDR1 SGHTA and CDR2 FQGNSA. J lost 7 bases, V lost 6 bases, and 7 bases had no gene match. This CDR3 has 14 residues. DNA for the CDR3: TGTGCCAGCAGGTCAGGACAGGGCGGTGAAAAACTGTTTTTT. It yields the protein CASRSGQGGEKLFF. Combining the CDR3 with reference TRBV7-2 and TRBJ1-4 gives the whole variable domain GAGVSQSPSNKVTEKGKDVELRCDPISGHTALYWYRQSLGQGLEFLIYFQGNSAPDKSGLPSDRFSAERTGGSVSTLTIQRTQQEDSAVYLCASRSGQGGEKLFFGSGTQLSVL.

The chain combines TRBV6-5 with TRBJ1-1; no firm D call. The CDR3 totals 14 residues. Trimming took off 9 bases at V and 5 bases at J, with 19 bases between the two ends. CDR1 and CDR2 (germline): MNHEY, SVGAGI. The CDR3 protein is CASGQWGRGTEAFF. The CDR3, as DNA: TGTGCCAGTGGCCAATGGGGAAGAGGGACTGAAGCTTTCTTT.

The chain recombines TRBV5-8 with TRBJ1-2, with TRBD1 matching 7 bases. The CDR3 spans 16 residues. CDR1 and CDR2 from the germline V gene are SGHTS and YDEGEE. J was trimmed by 1 base and V by 2 bases; bases with no gene match: 8. CDR3 in DNA: TGTGCCAGCAGCTTCAGGGACAGATATGTTAACTATGGCTACACCTTC. Translated, it gives CASSFRDRYVNYGYTF.

The genes are TRBV5-8 and TRBJ1-2; D is ambiguous. CDR1 is SGHTS and CDR2 is YDEGEE in the germline V gene. This CDR3 is built from 13 residues. Trimming removed 4 bases at V and 8 bases at J, with 15 bases between. Written as DNA, the CDR3 is TGTGCCAGCAGCGCGGAGGGTAGTCGGGGCTACACCTTC. Translated: CASSAEGSRGYTF.

The chain combines TRBV21-1 with TRBJ2-7; the table gives TRBD2 as D, unverified against the DNA. TRBV21-1 is a pseudogene. CDR3 size: 17 residues. CDR3 amino acids: CASSNGTSGGASYEQYV. CDR3 in DNA: TGTGCCAGCAGCAACGGGACTAGCGGGGGGGCCTCCTACGAGCAGTACGTC.

With regard to this clone: An end of the junction differs from the germline gene, which may be a read error. This sequence joins TRBV2 and TRBJ1-3; 7 bases are a match to TRBD1. CDR1 is SNHLY and CDR2 is FYNNEI in the germline V gene. The CDR3 is made up of 11 amino acids. The CDR3 nucleotides are TGTGCCAGCAGAGACCGGGACAGCACCAATTTT. It translates to CASRDRDSTNF. Full variable domain (outside the CDR3, taken from reference TRBV2 and TRBJ1-3): EPEVTQTPSHQVTQMGQEVILRCVPISNHLYFYWYRQILGQKVEFLVSFYNNEISEKSEIFDDQFSVERPDGSNFTLKIRSTKLEDSAMYFCASRDRDSTNFGEGSWLTVV.

This clone appeared a single time. The chain recombines TRBV6-6 with TRBJ2-3; D might be TRBD1 (5 bases). The CDR3 is 13 residues long. Between the trimmed V and J ends, which lost 7 bases and 2 bases, there was a span of 10 bases. The germline V gene encodes CDR1 MNHNY and CDR2 SVGAGI (reference sequence). The CDR3 nucleotides read TGTGCCAGCAAGGGGCAGAACACAGATACGCAGTATTTT. Protein: CASKGQNTDTQYF.

This clone was recorded only once. The rearrangement uses TRBV24-1 and TRBJ1-2; possibly TRBD1 for D (5 bases). The V gene's germline CDR1 is KGHDR and CDR2 SFDVKD. This CDR3 comprises 14 residues. Deletions cut 4 bases from V and 4 bases from J, with 12 bases between. The CDR3 nucleotides read TGTGCCACCAGTGAACCCTGGAGGGGCTATGGCTACACCTTC. It yields the protein CATSEPWRGYGYTF.

The table lists this clone with a count of one. The V gene is TRBV12-3 or TRBV12-4, the J gene TRBJ1-2, with 7 nucleotides matching TRBD1. The V gene end was trimmed by 1 base and the J gene end by 8 bases; junction bases not matched to a gene: 1. The CDR3 sequence is 12 residues long. CDR3 bases: TGTGCCAGCAGTTTAGGACAGGGAGGCTACACCTTC. Its protein is CASSLGQGGYTF.

This clone is a singleton in its sample. The chain links TRBV5-1 to TRBJ2-3, with TRBD1 as a possible D gene (6 bases). The germline V gene has CDR1 SGHRS and CDR2 YFSETQ. V was pared by 4 bases and J by 2 bases, with 20 bases between. The CDR3 consists of 17 residues. CDR3 nucleotides: TGCGCCAGCAGCACAACCAAGGACAGAGCCTACACAGATACGCAGTATTTT. This translates into CASSTTKDRAYTDTQYF.

This chain joins TRBV4-1 and TRBJ1-4, with 7 nucleotides matching TRBD1. The CDR3 runs to 15 residues. Germline values: CDR1 MGHRA, CDR2 YSYEKL. Trimming removed 3 bases from V and 4 bases from J; junction bases left unmatched: 5. Here the CDR3 DNA reads TGCGCCAGCAGCCATCGGACAGGCCTTAATGAAAAACTGTTTTTT. It yields the protein CASSHRTGLNEKLFF.

For the CDR3, the DNA is TGTGCCTGGAGTGTACTGGGGGGGAAGGGGGAGACCCAGTACTTC. Residues: CAWSVLGGKGETQYF. The chain uses TRBV30 and TRBJ2-5, with 7 bases matching TRBD2. Trimming took 0 bases from V and 5 from J; bases not matched to a gene: 9. Germline V gene data show CDR1 as GTSNPN and CDR2 as SVGIG (reference sequence). This CDR3 comprises 15 residues. Using reference TRBV30 and TRBJ2-5 for the parts outside the CDR3, the full variable domain is SQTIHQWPATLVQPVGSPLSLECTVEGTSNPNLYWYRQAAGRGLQLLFYSVGIGQISSEVPQNLSASRPQDRQFILSSKKLLLSDSGFYLCAWSVLGGKGETQYFGPGTRLLVL.

The genes are TRBV6-5 and TRBJ1-2, with D possibly being TRBD1 (5 bases). V gave up 0 bases and J gave up 3 bases, with 8 bases separating them. Germline CDR1 reads MNHEY; CDR2 reads SVGAGI. The CDR3 length is 14 residues. The CDR3 sequence is CASSYSAGYYGYTF. CDR3 coding DNA: TGTGCCAGCAGTTACTCGGCAGGGTACTATGGCTACACCTTC.

The chain links TRBV29-1 to TRBJ1-2, with a weak D call TRBD1 (6 bases). Looked up from germline, CDR1 is SQVTM and CDR2 is ANQGSEA. V was pared by 1 base and J by 4 bases, with 16 bases between. This CDR3 is built from 15 residues. CDR3 sequence: CSVEGGQGIRYGYTF. The CDR3 DNA is TGCAGCGTTGAAGGAGGCCAGGGGATTCGCTATGGCTACACCTTC. The variable domain in full, completed from reference TRBV29-1 and TRBJ1-2, reads SAVISQKPSRDICQRGTSLTIQCQVDSQVTMMFWYRQQPGQSLTLIATANQGSEATYESGFVIDKFPISRPNLTFSTLTVSNMSPEDSSIYLCSVEGGQGIRYGYTFGSGTRLTVV.

The V call is TRBV12-5, the J call TRBJ2-3; 13 bases align to TRBD2. V was pared by 1 base and J by 2 bases, with 3 bases of the junction left unmatched. CDR1 and CDR2 (germline): LGHNT, FRNRAP. The CDR3 spans 17 residues. The CDR3: CASGLGLAGGHTDTQYF. Written as DNA, the CDR3 is TGTGCTAGTGGTTTGGGACTAGCGGGGGGTCACACAGATACGCAGTATTTT.